This T cell receptor (beta chain) was sequenced for a study of regulatory T cells in long-lasting Graves disease. CDR1 is SGHKS and CDR2 is YYEKEE in the germline V gene (reference sequence). The CDR3 runs to 17 residues. Trimming cost V 1 base and J 2 bases, with 16 bases left between them. Study results and caveats: There was favoring of TRBV28, TRBJ1-2 and TRBJ2-5 in persistent disease.

Libraries of TCR beta came from iRepertoire HTBI primers plus Arm-PCR of CDR3 regions. Per the study methods: Gene usage covered approximately 60 TRBV and 11 to 15 TRBJ segments. One entry per CDR3 protein, called by TCRdb with MiXCR from the multiplex PCR reads. TCRdb, not the original authors, processed these V and J calls. Among some 220,000 distinct CDR3 sequences listed, 15% to 20% were seen once. In this sample, this clonotype turned up many times. Its specificity is unknown. Described time point: newly diagnosed GD, antithyroid drugs for less than 3 months. PBMC RNA served as the TCR library source. Xi'an, China, was home to the endocrinology department that provided patients. The sample also formed part of further work on T cells in Graves' hyperthyroidism and ophthalmopathy. Turning to that study: Uncontrolled infection, other autoimmune disease, pregnancy or lactation led to exclusion.

J is TRBJ1-5 and V is TRBV5-5, with a weak D call TRBD1 (5 bases). This specimen consisted of peripheral blood mononuclear cells (PBMCs), obtained at new diagnosis, from a patient treated with antithyroid drugs. The clonotype was recovered from a woman in her 30s with Graves disease. The CDR3 nucleotides read TGTGCCAGCAGCTTGTCTTACCGGGGGGGGGGCAATCAGCCCCAGCATTTT. It is translated as CASSLSYRGGGNQPQHF.